This T cell receptor beta chain was observed in a study of blood T cell repertoires in COVID-19. Study at large: From the United States, Italy and Spain came samples of acute and convalescent COVID-19. PBMCs, B-cell-depleted T cells, or T cells provided the cDNA or gDNA that made up the material.

Trimming removed 6 bases from V and 0 bases from J, with 12 bases in between. The length of the CDR3 is 15 residues. CDR1 and CDR2 from the germline V gene are MGHDK and SYGVNS. In the source study's methods: Estimated nucleated cell counts came from reference gene primer amplification. Profiled with immunoSEQ multiplex PCR; TCRdb holds only in-frame clones, not every one. Clonal size and the V and J genes are those of that table, whereas D and trimming came from the DNA. The sample comprises 210,000 or so clones, around nine tenths of which are singletons, and around 2.9% rests with the top ten. The rearrangement joins TRBV25-1 to TRBJ1-3; the D gene is possibly TRBD1 (6 bases). Sequenced sample: peripheral blood. This clonotype was obtained from a woman in her fifties or sixties with acute or convalescent COVID-19. CDR3 region: CASRAGVSSGNTIYF. In DNA, the CDR3 is TGTGCCAGCAGGGCAGGGGTGAGCTCTGGAAACACCATATATTTT.